Shown below are 16 T cell receptor beta chains from a single sample sequenced in a study of blood T cells in healthy people across ages. Primed by a sample-barcoded 5' primer and a J-beta primer mix, a second PCR proceeded for about 7 to 11 cycles. From the 5' RACE reads, TCRdb called clonotypes with MiXCR, one entry per CDR3 protein. Here the sample spans roughly 1.6 million distinct CDR3 sequences, approximately 32% being singletons. Specimen: blood. Receptors were obtained from a woman younger than 45 in good health.

In its sample, this clonotype was seen many times. The chain combines TRBV12-3 or TRBV12-4 with TRBJ1-1, with TRBD1 as a possible D gene (6 bases). V was trimmed by 4 bases and J by 1 base, leaving 10 bases between them. The CDR3 runs 14 residues. Written as DNA, the CDR3 is TGTGCCAGCAGTTACAGGGTGGGGAACACTGAAGCTTTCTTT. This codes for CASSYRVGNTEAFF.

The chain is built from TRBV11-2 and TRBJ2-3, with TRBD2 as a possible D gene (6 bases). V was shortened by 3 bases and J by 0 bases, with 13 bases between the two germline ends. The CDR3 extends over 16 amino acids. Germline V gene lookup returns CDR1 SGHAT and CDR2 FQNNGV. This CDR3 is CASSFFGGTSTDTQYF. CDR3 DNA: TGTGCCAGCAGCTTTTTCGGCGGGACCAGCACAGATACGCAGTATTTT. The full variable domain, its missing parts supplied by reference TRBV11-2 and TRBJ2-3, is EAGVAQSPRYKIIEKRQSVAFWCNPISGHATLYWYQQILGQGPKLLIQFQNNGVVDDSQLPKDRFSAERLKGVDSTLKIQPAKLEDSAVYLCASSFFGGTSTDTQYFGPGTRLTVL.

A few counts support this clonotype. The CDR3 is CASSLTLRTDTQYF. The CDR3 coding sequence is TGTGCCAGCAGTTTAACACTGCGTACAGATACGCAGTATTTT. This rearrangement joins TRBV27 to TRBJ2-3, with D unclear. Germline V lookup: CDR1 MNHEY, CDR2 SMNVEV (reference sequence). Trimming left V 2 bases short and J 3 bases short, with 9 bases between. The CDR3 spans 14 residues.

The rearrangement joins TRBV4-1 to TRBJ2-1; D could derive from TRBD1 or TRBD2 (7 bases each). This CDR3 comprises 16 residues. Germline values: CDR1 MGHRA, CDR2 YSYEKL. The V gene lost 3 bases and the J gene lost 4 bases, with 16 bases spanning the gap. Written as DNA, the CDR3 is TGCGCCAGCAGCCAGTTCAGCGGGACAGTTTACAATGAGCAGTTCTTC. Translation: CASSQFSGTVYNEQFF.

As to this clonotype: This could be a read error, since a much larger clone is one nucleotide away. Likely a read error: the CDR3 ends without its conserved phenylalanine or tryptophan. This rearrangement joins TRBV7-6 to TRBJ2-7; 11 nucleotides agree with TRBD2. Looked up from germline, CDR1 is SGHVS and CDR2 is FNYEAQ. The CDR3 totals 17 residues. V shed 5 bases and J 2 bases; nucleotides not matched to a gene: 11. CDR3 sequence reads: CASSRLTTSGDTYEQYC. The CDR3 region has the DNA TGTGCCAGCAGCCGATTAACGACTAGCGGGGACACCTACGAGCAGTACTGC.

The chain links TRBV19 to TRBJ2-1; 11 bases align to TRBD2. CDR1 and CDR2 from the germline V gene are LNHDA and SQIVND (reference sequence). The ends lost 3 bases at V and 11 bases at J; junction bases unmatched: 6. The CDR3 extends over 14 amino acids. The CDR3 bases are TGTGCCAGTAGTATGACTAGCGGGGCATTAAAGCAGTTCTTC. Protein product: CASSMTSGALKQFF.

A single count supports this clonotype. The chain has TRBV7-9 and TRBJ1-2, with D possibly matching TRBD1 (6 bases). The CDR3 contains 15 residues. The V end was cut by 1 base, the J end by 7 bases, with 16 bases between. The germline V gene encodes CDR1 SEHNR and CDR2 FQNEAQ (reference sequence). The CDR3 here is CASSLVGGQVSGYTF. The CDR3, as DNA: TGTGCCAGCAGCTTAGTCGGGGGGCAGGTCAGTGGCTACACCTTC.

Only a few counts were recorded for this clonotype. The chain uses TRBV5-1 and TRBJ2-7; TRBD1 aligns across 10 bases. CDR3 length equals 14 residues. CDR1 and CDR2 (germline): SGHRS, YFSETQ. V shed 3 bases, J shed 6 bases, and the junction held 6 bases outside the gene matches. The CDR3 DNA reads as TGCGCCAGCAGCTCCAAGACAGGGGGCTTCGAGCAGTACTTC. It yields the protein CASSSKTGGFEQYF.

At least ten counts were recorded for this clonotype. The gene calls are TRBV29-1 and TRBJ2-7; the D is unclear. CDR3 length equals 12 residues. With 5 bases removed from V and 2 bases from J, the gap between germline ends came to 10 bases. Germline CDR1 is SQVTM and CDR2 is ANQGSEA. CDR3 coding DNA: TGCAGCGTTCGGCCCGAGCCCTACGAGCAGTACTTC. It specifies CSVRPEPYEQYF.

The chain employs TRBV15 and TRBJ2-3, with D possibly TRBD1 on 5 matching bases. The V and J ends lost 1 base and 4 bases respectively, with 9 bases between them. The germline CDR1 and CDR2 sequences are LNHNV and YYDKDF (reference sequence). The length of the CDR3 is 14 residues. CDR3 sequence: CATSRGREADTQYF. The CDR3 region has the DNA TGTGCCACCAGCAGAGGCAGGGAAGCAGATACGCAGTATTTT.

The chain recombines TRBV7-9 with TRBJ2-7; no reliable D call. Germline assignment: CDR1 SEHNR and CDR2 FQNEAQ (reference sequence). V lost 1 base and J 3 bases, leaving 10 bases between the germline ends. The CDR3 consists of 14 residues. The CDR3 nucleotides read TGTGCCAGCAGCTTAGAGCAGGCGAACTACGAGCAGTACTTC. Amino acid sequence: CASSLEQANYEQYF. Based on the CDR3 plus reference TRBV7-9 and TRBJ2-7, the full variable domain is DTGVSQNPRHKITKRGQNVTFRCDPISEHNRLYWYRQTLGQGPEFLTYFQNEAQLEKSRLLSDRFSAERPKGSFSTLEIQRTEQGDSAMYLCASSLEQANYEQYFGPGTRLTVT.

This sequence joins TRBV5-6 and TRBJ1-5; no clear D gene. Germline CDR1 and CDR2: SGHDT and YYEEEE. Trimming removed 7 bases from V and 4 bases from J, with 9 bases in between. CDR3 length equals 12 residues. CDR3 region: CASHIGNQPQHF. CDR3 DNA: TGTGCCAGCCATATAGGGAATCAGCCCCAGCATTTT.

This clonotype was found a few times. The rearrangement uses TRBV6-1 and TRBJ2-5; the D gene is possibly TRBD1 (5 bases). V was shortened by 5 bases and J by 4 bases, with 17 bases between the two germline ends. The CDR3 has 15 residues. CDR1 is MNHNS, CDR2 SASEGT, per germline. This chain's CDR3 is CASSPRARGRETQYF. DNA of the CDR3: TGTGCCAGCAGTCCCCGGGCTAGGGGAAGAGAGACCCAGTACTTC.

This clonotype was detected once. This chain joins TRBV27 and TRBJ1-2; 7 nucleotides line up with TRBD1. The trim removed 6 bases at V and 8 bases at J, leaving 9 bases unmatched. This CDR3 spans 13 amino acids. Germline V CDR1 and CDR2: MNHEY, SMNVEV (reference sequence). As DNA, the CDR3 is TGTGCCAGCAGGCAGCCAGGGGGAGGAGGCTACACCTTC. As protein: CASRQPGGGGYTF.

The V call is TRBV20-1, the J call TRBJ2-3; a possible D gene is TRBD2 (5 bases). This CDR3 spans 14 amino acids. V lost 3 bases and J lost 1, with 11 bases in between. The germline CDR1 and CDR2 sequences are DFQATT and SNEGSKA (reference sequence). The CDR3 DNA follows: TGCAGTGCTAGGGAGGTAGACGGCACAGATACGCAGTATTTT. Translation gives CSAREVDGTDTQYF.

The J gene is TRBJ2-2, the V gene TRBV20-1; TRBD1 or TRBD2 may be the D gene (5 bases each). The V and J ends lost 0 bases and 6 bases respectively, with 14 bases between them. The CDR3 contains 15 residues. Germline V gives CDR1 DFQATT, CDR2 SNEGSKA (reference sequence). The DNA of the CDR3 is TGCAGTGCTAGAGAGTTTGGGGGTTTCTCCGGGGAGCTGTTTTTT. Its protein product is CSAREFGGFSGELFF.